This T cell receptor beta chain is drawn from a study of Ad26.COV2.S vaccination and SARS-CoV-2 variants listed by TCRdb under 2021. About the full investigation: Vaccine-arm donors were drawn from COV1001, a multicentre, randomized, double-blind, placebo-controlled phase I-IIa trial of Ad26.COV2.S in healthy adults. Ad26.COV2.S was administered intramuscularly at 5 x 10^10 or 1 x 10^11 viral particles, either as a single shot or as two shots given 56 days apart. TCRbeta repertoire sequencing was used to assess the specificity and breadth of SARS-CoV-2-reactive T cell receptors after Ad26.COV2.S vaccination. The TCR-sequenced set comprised roughly 30 samples: some 20 Ad26.COV2.S vaccine recipients, 5 placebo recipients and 8 SARS-CoV-2 convalescent individuals. Trial participants were randomized into five groups of five: low-dose or high-dose Ad26.COV2.S given once or twice, or placebo on both occasions. Investigators did not know the trial group allocation while performing experiments and assessing outcomes. Here is what the overall study found, with its caveats: After vaccination, spike-specific CD8+ and CD4+ T cell responses were reported to show substantial breadth. According to the authors, total T cell responses may have been underestimated by the TCR breadth and depth analyses. The study was not powered to compare responses between vaccine doses or regimens. Vaccine and placebo recipients had comparable non-spike TCR breadth, which fits with the vaccine containing only spike. Higher spike-specific TCR breadth was observed in Ad26.COV2.S recipients than in placebo recipients (P = 0.0014).

Taken from the germline V gene (reference sequence), the CDR1 and CDR2 loops are SEHNR and FQNEAQ. V lost 3 bases and J lost 1 base; the stretch between them is 6 bases long. The CDR3 covers 13 residues, taking in both the cysteine and the phenylalanine. The CDR3 DNA has 39 bases and is translated from base 1. The immunoSEQ Assay was used to sequence TCRbeta CDR3 regions. After extraction, genomic DNA underwent amplification by bias-controlled multiplex PCR, followed by high-throughput sequencing. Turning to the authors' computational methods: Collapsing and filtering of sequences were performed to quantify the absolute abundance of each unique TCRbeta CDR3 region. T cell fraction was estimated by normalizing TCRbeta template counts to usable DNA, with usable DNA measured through amplification of reference genes found in all nucleated cells. Repertoire TCRs were annotated as SARS-CoV-2-specific when V gene, CDR3 amino acid sequence and J gene were exactly matched to a known reactive TCR set. The reference SARS-CoV-2 TCR set was obtained from MIRA and was filtered for enrichment in COVID-19-positive ImmuneCODE repertoires, whereby public or cross-reactive TCRs were removed. Using the MIRA antigens, annotated TCRs were further analysed by specific ORF or by position within an ORF. Depth was the summed frequency of annotated unique rearrangements, while breadth was defined as annotated unique rearrangements over total unique productive rearrangements. Two-sided Wilcoxon rank-sum tests were used to compare TCR breadth between groups. The table comes from immuneACCESS by way of TCRdb, which keeps in-frame sequences with V and J called. Part of the clones is missing from these tables; in studies checked, under half for an unresolved V gene and the rest for unknown reasons. D and trimming come from the DNA, and the V and J calls and clone size come from that table. The sample has more than 300,000 clones on record, about nine tenths of them singletons. The ten largest clones capture around 6.1% of the sample.

Details on this clone: Its antigen is currently not known. It has no much larger one-base neighbor in the sample; base qualities were not kept.

Taken with the paper, the label for treatment or condition translates to: about 20 received Ad26.COV2.S at low or high dose, single or two shots; five or six received placebo; per-sample allocation not given. Repertoires of vaccine and placebo recipients were sequenced from samples collected on day 63 after the first injection. Cohort 1b enrolled about 25 adults aged 18-55 years at a single site in Boston, USA, between 29 July and 7 August 2020. Ad26.COV2.S consisted of a replication-incompetent adenovirus type 26 vector by which a prefusion-stabilized SARS-CoV-2 spike protein from the original Wuhan strain was expressed.

The chain joins TRBV7-9 to TRBJ1-1, with the D gene call left open. Material: peripheral blood, obtained in a trial of Ad26.COV2.S vaccine versus placebo. The TCR comes from a person aged 18-60 years who received the Ad26.COV2.S COVID-19 vaccine or a placebo. The CDR3 sequence is CASSFPGNTEAFF. The nucleotides are TGTGCCAGCAGCTTCCCTGGGAACACTGAAGCTTTCTTT.